This TCR beta chain comes out of a study of cytomegalovirus exposure and HLA in healthy donors. As regards this clone: Antigen specificity is unknown.

Researchers ran the PCR with 60 Vbeta and 13 Jbeta primers. Method: immunoSEQ multiplex PCR; TCRdb's copy keeps in-frame clones and lacks some. Counted here are about 220,000 clones, 82% occurring once; the ten biggest clones make up approximately 5.3%. V was cut by 1 base and J by 4 bases, with 22 bases left in between. Germline V CDR1 and CDR2: GTSNPN, SVGIG (reference sequence). The CDR3 runs 17 residues. Findings and limits, study-wide: TCR beta V- and J-gene trimming, according to a later analysis, was linked to a missense DCLRE1C variant.

The receptor comes from a woman between 40 and 50 years old in good health and CMV-seropositive. Sequencing input: PBMCs. The chain employs TRBV30 and TRBJ1-1, with D possibly being TRBD1 (6 bases). The CDR3 DNA follows: TGTGCCTGGAGTGGGTTGGGGGCAGGGGTCTTGTCCACTGAAGCTTTCTTT. Its protein product is CAWSGLGAGVLSTEAFF.